One sample yielded the 2 T cell receptor beta chains listed below, sequenced in a study of cytomegalovirus exposure and HLA in healthy donors. Data came from immunoSEQ multiplex PCR; TCRdb stores just in-frame clones and leaves some out. Of about 72,000 clones in the sample, roughly 94% were seen once. Sequencing was performed on PBMCs. The receptor set was obtained from a woman between 18 and 29 years old in good health and CMV-seronegative.

The table lists this clone with a count of one. The chain recombines TRBV28 with TRBJ1-5; 7 bases are a match to TRBD1. The ends lost 4 bases at V and 0 bases at J; junction bases unmatched: 12. Germline V gene data show CDR1 as MDHEN and CDR2 as SYDVKM. The CDR3 consists of 18 residues. The CDR3 here is CASSSISTGTDSNQPQHF. The CDR3 DNA follows: TGTGCCAGCAGTTCAATATCGACCGGGACAGATAGCAATCAGCCCCAGCATTTT. Combining the CDR3 with reference TRBV28 and TRBJ1-5 gives the whole variable domain DVKVTQSSRYLVKRTGEKVFLECVQDMDHENMFWYRQDPGLGLRLIYFSYDVKMKEKGDIPEGYSVSREKKERFSLILESASTNQTSMYLCASSSISTGTDSNQPQHFGDGTRLSIL.

The CDR3 sequence is CASSAGQGPSYEQYF. The CDR3 DNA reads TGTGCCAGCAGCGCAGGACAGGGCCCCTCCTACGAGCAGTACTTC. V gene TRBV9 combines with J gene TRBJ2-7, with 8 bases fitting TRBD1. There are 15 residues in the CDR3. Germline loops: CDR1 SGDLS, CDR2 YYNGEE. V gave up 3 bases and J gave up 0 bases; unmatched junction bases: 5.